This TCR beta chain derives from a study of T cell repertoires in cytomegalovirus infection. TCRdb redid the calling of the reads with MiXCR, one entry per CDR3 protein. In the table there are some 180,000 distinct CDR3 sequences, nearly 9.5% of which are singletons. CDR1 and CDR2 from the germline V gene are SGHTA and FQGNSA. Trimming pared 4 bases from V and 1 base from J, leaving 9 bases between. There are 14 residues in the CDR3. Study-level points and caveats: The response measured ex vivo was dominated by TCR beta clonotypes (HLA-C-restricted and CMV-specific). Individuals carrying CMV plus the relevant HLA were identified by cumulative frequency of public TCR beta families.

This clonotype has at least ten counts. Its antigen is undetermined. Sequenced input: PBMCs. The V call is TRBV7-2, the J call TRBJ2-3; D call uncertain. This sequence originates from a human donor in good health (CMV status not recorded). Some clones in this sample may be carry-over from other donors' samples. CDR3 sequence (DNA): TGTGCCAGCAGCTACGAACAGCGCACAGATACGCAGTATTTT. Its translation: CASSYEQRTDTQYF.